These 3 T cell receptor beta chains share one sample of origin, sequenced in a study of blood T cell repertoires in COVID-19. The repertoire was sequenced with immunoSEQ multiplex PCR; TCRdb's copy has only in-frame clones and lacks some. The sample holds roughly 520,000 clones, roughly 90% seen once. Sequenced: PBMCs or T cells enriched from blood (not recorded which). The origin of the receptors is a woman aged 40 to 50 who had recovered from COVID-19.

This clone has just one count. The chain recombines TRBV19 with TRBJ2-2, with a tentative D call TRBD1 (6 bases). With 3 bases removed from V and 5 bases from J, the gap between germline ends came to 16 bases. Germline CDR1 reads LNHDA; CDR2 reads SQIVND (reference sequence). The CDR3 runs 16 residues. CDR3 sequence: CASSIRQVPGTGELFF. The CDR3 region has the DNA TGTGCCAGTAGTATTCGACAGGTCCCGGGGACCGGGGAGCTGTTTTTT.

This chain connects TRBV3-1 (or the pseudogene TRBV3-2) to TRBJ2-1, with D uncertain. The V end was cut by 1 base, the J end by 4 bases, with 11 bases between. Looked up from germline, CDR1 is LGHDT and CDR2 is YNNKEL (reference sequence). The CDR3 length is 15 residues. CDR3 in amino acids: CASSQGPLRYNEQFF. CDR3 nucleotide sequence: TGTGCCAGCAGCCAAGGGCCCCTGCGGTACAATGAGCAGTTCTTC.

This rearrangement joins TRBV27 to TRBJ1-2, with TRBD1 matching 9 bases. Trimming cost V 6 bases and J 5 bases; bases outside gene matches: 7. There are 14 residues in the CDR3. Germline CDR1 and CDR2: MNHEY and SMNVEV (reference sequence). In DNA form, the CDR3 reads TGTGCCAGCAGAACCGGGACAGGGCTTTATGGCTACACCTTC. Translating gives CASRTGTGLYGYTF.